This T cell receptor beta chain was sequenced during a study of T cells in Graves' hyperthyroidism and ophthalmopathy. The germline CDR1 and CDR2 sequences are LGHDT and YNNKEL (reference sequence). The V end was cut by 5 bases, the J end by 7 bases, with 14 bases between. This CDR3 has 13 amino acids. RNA transcripts provided the source from which TCR beta CDR3 regions were amplified. HTBI primers drove first-round RT-PCR of the TCR CDR3. MiXCR, run by TCRdb on the multiplex PCR reads, gives a single entry per CDR3 protein. The repertoire holds about 720,000 distinct CDR3 sequences, with over 15% as singletons.

This receptor was taken from a man aged 18 to 30 with Graves' hyperthyroidism. What was sequenced was blood. The chain couples TRBV3-1 to TRBJ1-1; D gene uncertain. The CDR3 loop reads CASSYLQGIEAFF. In DNA form, the CDR3 reads TGTGCCAGCAGCTACCTCCAAGGGATTGAAGCTTTCTTT.